This TCR beta chain comes out of a study of CD8+ T cells in alopecia areata. Study-wide context: Treated patients were dosed with oral tofacitinib, taking 5 to 10 mg twice daily. Patients took tofacitinib for 6 to 18 months, followed by 6 drug-free months.

Study observations and caveats: Sequencing of scalp tissue also captures the resident alphabeta T cells of normal skin.

Details on this clone: Its matching antigen is unknown.

After isolation, RNA underwent reverse transcription to generate cDNA as the sequencing template. Produced via immunoSEQ multiplex PCR; TCRdb's table is partial and in-frame only. The sample has about 130,000 clones; around 49% are singletons. The sequencing here drew on CD8+ T cells sorted from blood, taken at week 0. This TCR was sampled from a human donor with alopecia areata.

The CDR3 loop is CSVVNREVWETQYF. The CDR3 bases are TGCAGCGTTGTTAACAGGGAGGTTTGGGAGACCCAGTACTTC. The chain has TRBV29-1 and TRBJ2-5, with D tentatively TRBD1 or TRBD2 (6 bases each). Looked up from germline, CDR1 is SQVTM and CDR2 is ANQGSEA. The CDR3 contains 14 residues. V was cut by 4 bases and J by 5 bases, with 17 bases left in between.